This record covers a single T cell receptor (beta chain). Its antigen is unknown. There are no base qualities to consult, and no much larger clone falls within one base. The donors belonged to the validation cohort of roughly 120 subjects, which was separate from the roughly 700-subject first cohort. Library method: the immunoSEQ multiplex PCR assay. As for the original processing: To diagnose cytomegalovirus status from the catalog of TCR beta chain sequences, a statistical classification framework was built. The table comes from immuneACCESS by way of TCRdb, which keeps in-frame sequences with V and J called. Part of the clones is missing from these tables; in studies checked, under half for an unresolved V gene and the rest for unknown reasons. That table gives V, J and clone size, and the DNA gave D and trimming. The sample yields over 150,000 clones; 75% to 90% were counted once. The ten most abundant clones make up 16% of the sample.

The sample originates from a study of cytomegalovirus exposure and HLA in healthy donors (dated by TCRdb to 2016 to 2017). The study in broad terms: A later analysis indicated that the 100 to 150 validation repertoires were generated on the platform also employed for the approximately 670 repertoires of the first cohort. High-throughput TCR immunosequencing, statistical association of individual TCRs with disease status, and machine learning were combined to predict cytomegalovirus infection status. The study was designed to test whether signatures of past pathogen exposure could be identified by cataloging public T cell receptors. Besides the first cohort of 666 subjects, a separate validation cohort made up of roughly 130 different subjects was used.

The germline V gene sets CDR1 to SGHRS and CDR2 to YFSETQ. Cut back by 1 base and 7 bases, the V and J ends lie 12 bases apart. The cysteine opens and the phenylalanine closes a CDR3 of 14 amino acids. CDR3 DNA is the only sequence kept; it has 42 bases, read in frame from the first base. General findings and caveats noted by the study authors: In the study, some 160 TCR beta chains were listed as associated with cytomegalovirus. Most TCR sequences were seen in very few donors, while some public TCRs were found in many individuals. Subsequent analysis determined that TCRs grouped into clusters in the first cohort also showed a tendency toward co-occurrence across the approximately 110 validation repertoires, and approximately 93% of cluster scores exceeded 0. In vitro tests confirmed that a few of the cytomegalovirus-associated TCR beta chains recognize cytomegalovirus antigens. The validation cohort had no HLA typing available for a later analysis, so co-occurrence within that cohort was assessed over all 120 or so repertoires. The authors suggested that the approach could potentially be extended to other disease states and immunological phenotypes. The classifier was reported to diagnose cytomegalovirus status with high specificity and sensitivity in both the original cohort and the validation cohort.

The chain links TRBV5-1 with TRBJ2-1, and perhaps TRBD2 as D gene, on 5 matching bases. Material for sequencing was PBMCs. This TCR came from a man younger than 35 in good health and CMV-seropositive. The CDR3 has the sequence CASSLIAGRNEQFF. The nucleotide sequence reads TGCGCCAGCAGCTTGATCGCGGGTAGGAATGAGCAGTTCTTC.